This TCR beta chain was documented in a study of blood T cell repertoires in COVID-19. Study-level information: Sources were T cells, B-cell-depleted T cells, or PBMCs; the material itself was cDNA or gDNA.

Here immunoSEQ multiplex PCR was the method, and the copy in TCRdb shows in-frame clones only, minus some. The data show roughly 250,000 clones, 75% to 90% seen once. The CDR3 consists of 14 residues. V lost 5 bases and J lost 2; bases outside the gene matches: 4. Per the germline V gene, CDR1 is SEHNR and CDR2 is FQNEAQ (reference sequence). The sequence was obtained from a middle-aged man who had recovered from COVID-19. Sequenced material: PBMCs or T cells enriched from blood (not recorded which). The chain links TRBV7-9 to TRBJ2-5, with 8 nucleotides matching TRBD1. The DNA for the CDR3 is TGTGCCAGCAGCCAGGACAGGGAACAAGAGACCCAGTACTTC. It translates to CASSQDREQETQYF. The full variable domain, in which reference TRBV7-9 and TRBJ2-5 provide the parts outside the CDR3, is DTGVSQNPRHKITKRGQNVTFRCDPISEHNRLYWYRQTLGQGPEFLTYFQNEAQLEKSRLLSDRFSAERPKGSFSTLEIQRTEQGDSAMYLCASSQDREQETQYFGPGTRLLVL.